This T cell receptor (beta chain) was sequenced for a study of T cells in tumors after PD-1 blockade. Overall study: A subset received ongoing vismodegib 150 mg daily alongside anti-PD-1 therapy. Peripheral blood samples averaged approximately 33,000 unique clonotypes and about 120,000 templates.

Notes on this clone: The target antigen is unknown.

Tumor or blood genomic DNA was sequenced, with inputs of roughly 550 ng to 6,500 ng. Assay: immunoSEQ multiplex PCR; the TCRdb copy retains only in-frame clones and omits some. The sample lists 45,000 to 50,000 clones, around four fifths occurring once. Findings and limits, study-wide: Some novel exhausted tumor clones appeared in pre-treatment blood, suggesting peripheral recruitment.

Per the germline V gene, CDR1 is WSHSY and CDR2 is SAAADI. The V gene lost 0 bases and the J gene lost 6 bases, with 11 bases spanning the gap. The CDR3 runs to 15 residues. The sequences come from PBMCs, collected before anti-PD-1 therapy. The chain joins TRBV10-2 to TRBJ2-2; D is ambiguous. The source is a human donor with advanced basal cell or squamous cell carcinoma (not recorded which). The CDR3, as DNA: TGCGCCAGCAGTGAGTCTCCCGTGGGCGCCGGGGAGCTGTTTTTT. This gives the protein CASSESPVGAGELFF.